This T cell receptor beta chain was documented in a study of response to subunit inactivated influenza vaccine. As for this clonotype: The antigen is not known.

One entry per CDR3 protein, called by TCRdb with MiXCR from the RT-PCR reads. The profile shows 610,000 or so distinct CDR3 sequences, 14% of them singletons. Findings of the study overall: There was a suggestion from the authors that each seasonal influenza vaccination recruits few new T cells.

Per the germline V gene, CDR1 is DFQATT and CDR2 is SNEGSKA (reference sequence). CDR3 length: 15 residues. With 1 base removed from V and 0 bases from J, the gap between germline ends came to 10 bases. The receptor comes from a man aged 50 to 59 who received an inactivated influenza vaccine. This specimen was PBMCs from blood, taken 11 to 12 days after vaccination. The rearrangement links TRBV20-1 to TRBJ2-4, with D uncertain. In DNA form, the CDR3 reads TGCAGTGCTAGAGGGCTCGGATTAGCCAAAAACATTCAGTACTTC. Translation: CSARGLGLAKNIQYF.